This T cell receptor beta chain is drawn from a study of blood T cell repertoires in COVID-19. On the study more broadly: T cells, B-cell-depleted T cells, or PBMCs provided the cDNA or gDNA that served as material.

Per the authors' pipeline: The assay estimated nucleated cells by amplifying reference gene primers. Using immunoSEQ multiplex PCR, the repertoire was profiled, and TCRdb retains in-frame clones only, with some absent. V, J and clone size derive from that table, while D and trimming were established from the DNA sequence. Of 57,000 or so clones in the sample, roughly 80% are singletons; the top ten hold approximately 5%. Germline-derived CDR1 and CDR2 are LGHNT and FRNRAP. J lost 7 bases, V lost 5 bases, and 6 bases had no gene match. This CDR3 has 14 residues. The chain carries TRBV12-5 and TRBJ1-5; 9 positions agree with TRBD1. The sample comprised peripheral blood. This sequence originates from a man aged 65-85 years with acute or convalescent COVID-19. CDR3 in DNA: TGTGCTAGTGGTCCCGGGACAGGGTACCAGCCCCAGCATTTT. Its translation is CASGPGTGYQPQHF.